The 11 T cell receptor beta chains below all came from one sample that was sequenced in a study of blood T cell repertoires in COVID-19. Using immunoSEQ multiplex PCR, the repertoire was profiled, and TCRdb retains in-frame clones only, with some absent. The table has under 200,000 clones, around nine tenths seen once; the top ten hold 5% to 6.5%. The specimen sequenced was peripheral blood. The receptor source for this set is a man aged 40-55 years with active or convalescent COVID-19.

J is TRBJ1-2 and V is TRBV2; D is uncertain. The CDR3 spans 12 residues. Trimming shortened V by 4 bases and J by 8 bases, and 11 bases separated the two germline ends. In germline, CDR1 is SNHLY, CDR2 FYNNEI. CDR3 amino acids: CASSVSESGYTF. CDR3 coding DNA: TGTGCCAGCAGTGTTAGTGAATCAGGCTACACCTTC.

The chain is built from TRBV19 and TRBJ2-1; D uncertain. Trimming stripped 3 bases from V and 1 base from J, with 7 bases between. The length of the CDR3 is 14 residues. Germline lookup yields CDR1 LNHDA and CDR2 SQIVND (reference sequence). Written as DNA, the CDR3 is TGTGCCAGTAGTATTCACACGTCCTACAATGAGCAGTTCTTC. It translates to CASSIHTSYNEQFF.

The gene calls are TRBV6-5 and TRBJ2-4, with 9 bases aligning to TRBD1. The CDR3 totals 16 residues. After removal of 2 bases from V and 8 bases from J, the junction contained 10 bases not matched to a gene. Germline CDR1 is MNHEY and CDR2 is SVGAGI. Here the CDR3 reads CASSYGNRGLRDIQYF. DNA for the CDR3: TGTGCCAGCAGTTACGGAAACAGGGGGCTCCGGGACATTCAGTACTTC.

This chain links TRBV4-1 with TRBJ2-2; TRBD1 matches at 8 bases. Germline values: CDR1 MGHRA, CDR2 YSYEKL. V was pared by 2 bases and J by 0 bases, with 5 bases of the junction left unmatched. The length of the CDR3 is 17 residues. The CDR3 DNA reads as TGCGCCAGCAGCCAACCGACAGGGGAGGCGAACACCGGGGAGCTGTTTTTT. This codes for CASSQPTGEANTGELFF.

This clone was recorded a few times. CDR3 amino acids: CASSQDQGRNEQFF. In nucleotides, the CDR3 is TGTGCCAGCAGCCAGGATCAGGGGCGGAATGAGCAGTTCTTC. The chain has TRBV7-9 and TRBJ2-1; tentative D call: TRBD1 (6 bases). The length of the CDR3 is 14 residues. V was pared by 5 bases and J by 7 bases, with 15 bases between. Looked up from germline, CDR1 is SEHNR and CDR2 is FQNEAQ (reference sequence).

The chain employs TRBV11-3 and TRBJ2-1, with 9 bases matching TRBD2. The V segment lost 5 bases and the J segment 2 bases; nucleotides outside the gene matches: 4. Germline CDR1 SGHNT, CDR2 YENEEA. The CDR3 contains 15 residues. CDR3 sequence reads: CASSRTSETYNEQFF. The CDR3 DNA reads TGTGCCAGCAGCCGGACTAGCGAGACCTACAATGAGCAGTTCTTC.

The CDR3 DNA reads TGTGCCAGCAGTTACGGGCCTAAGACGACTGGAAACACCATATATTTT. It specifies CASSYGPKTTGNTIYF. V gene TRBV6-5 combines with J gene TRBJ1-3, with unresolved D. Per germline, CDR1 MNHEY and CDR2 SVGAGI. V lost 2 bases and J 2 bases, leaving 13 bases between the germline ends. This CDR3 spans 16 amino acids.

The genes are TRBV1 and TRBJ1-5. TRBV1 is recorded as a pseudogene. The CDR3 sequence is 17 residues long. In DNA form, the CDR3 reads TGCACCAGCAGCCAAGATAAGACTAGGAATAGCAATCAGCCCCAGCATTTT. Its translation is CTSSQDKTRNSNQPQHF.

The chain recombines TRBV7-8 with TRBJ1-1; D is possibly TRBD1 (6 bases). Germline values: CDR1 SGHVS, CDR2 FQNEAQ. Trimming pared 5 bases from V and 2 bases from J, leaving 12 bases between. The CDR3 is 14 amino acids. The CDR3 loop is CASSPWTANTEAFF. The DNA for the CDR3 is TGTGCCAGCAGCCCCTGGACAGCTAACACTGAAGCTTTCTTT. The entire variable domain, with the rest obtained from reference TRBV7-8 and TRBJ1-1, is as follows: GAGVSQSPRYKVAKRGQDVALRCDPISGHVSLFWYQQALGQGPEFLTYFQNEAQLDKSGLPSDRFFAERPEGSVSTLKIQRTQQEDSAVYLCASSPWTANTEAFFGQGTRLTVV.

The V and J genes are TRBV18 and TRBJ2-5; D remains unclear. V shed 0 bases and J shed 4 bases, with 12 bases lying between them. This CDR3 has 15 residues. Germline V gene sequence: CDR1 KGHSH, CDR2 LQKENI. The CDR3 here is CASSPPELGGETQYF. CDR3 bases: TGTGCCAGCTCACCACCGGAACTTGGCGGAGAGACCCAGTACTTC.

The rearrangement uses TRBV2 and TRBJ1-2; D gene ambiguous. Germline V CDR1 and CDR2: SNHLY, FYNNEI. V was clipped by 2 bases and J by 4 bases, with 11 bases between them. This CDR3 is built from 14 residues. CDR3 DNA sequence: TGTGCCAGCAGTGAATGGCGGGAGACCTATGGCTACACCTTC. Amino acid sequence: CASSEWRETYGYTF.